These T cell receptor beta chains were read from a single sample in a study of blood T cell repertoires in COVID-19. The protocol was immunoSEQ multiplex PCR, while the TCRdb copy is restricted to in-frame clones and leaves out a portion. The top ten clones hold roughly 4% of a sample with roughly 67,000 clones, approximately 87% of them seen once. Sequenced sample: peripheral blood. The source is a middle-aged man with active COVID-19. CDR3s include the opening cysteine and the closing phenylalanine or tryptophan. The D gene is left open where the match is weak. Clone size appears in some rows only: once, few, many, or a class for an expanded clone.

v_call: TRBV12-3/TRBV12-4
d_call: .
clone_size: once
j_call: TRBJ2-3
cdr3_nt: TGTGCCAGCAGTTTGTCCGGCACAGATACGCAGTATTTT
cdr3_aa: CASSLSGTDTQYF

v_call: TRBV4-1
d_call: .
clone_size: .
j_call: TRBJ1-2
cdr3_nt: TGCGCCAGCAGCCAAGCCGGGAACGGGGTCTATGGCTACACCTTC
cdr3_aa: CASSQAGNGVYGYTF

v_call: TRBV3-1/TRBV3-2
d_call: .
clone_size: .
j_call: TRBJ2-1
cdr3_nt: TGTGCCAGCAGCCAAGATTCCAGGGGGCAGTTCTTC
cdr3_aa: CASSQDSRGQFF

v_call: TRBV6-1
d_call: .
clone_size: .
j_call: TRBJ1-3
cdr3_nt: TGTGCCAGCAGTGAGATGAGGCCCTCTGGAAACACCATATATTTT
cdr3_aa: CASSEMRPSGNTIYF

v_call: TRBV28
d_call: .
clone_size: few
j_call: TRBJ1-4
cdr3_nt: TGTGCCAGCAGTTTAAGTCGGGCGGGGGAAAAACTGTTTTTT
cdr3_aa: CASSLSRAGEKLFF

v_call: TRBV19
d_call: TRBD2
clone_size: .
j_call: TRBJ2-3
cdr3_nt: TGTGCCAGTAGTAGGCAGGGACTAGCGGGCACAGATACGCAGTATTTT
cdr3_aa: CASSRQGLAGTDTQYF

v_call: TRBV6-2/TRBV6-3
d_call: .
clone_size: .
j_call: TRBJ1-5
cdr3_nt: TGTGCCAGCAGTTACAGGGGGACGACTAATAGCAATCAGCCCCAGCATTTT
cdr3_aa: CASSYRGTTNSNQPQHF

v_call: TRBV6-2/TRBV6-3
d_call: .
clone_size: .
j_call: TRBJ2-4
cdr3_nt: TGTGCCAGCAGTTACTCGCGGCTCGAAAGTTTTGGGGCCAAAAACATTCAGTACTTC
cdr3_aa: CASSYSRLESFGAKNIQYF

v_call: TRBV4-3
d_call: .
clone_size: .
j_call: TRBJ2-5
cdr3_nt: TGCGCCAGCAGCCAATATGAAATCGGCGGTGAGACCCAGTACTTC
cdr3_aa: CASSQYEIGGETQYF

v_call: TRBV10-3
d_call: TRBD2
clone_size: once
j_call: TRBJ2-7
cdr3_nt: TGTGCCATCATCATAAGCGGGAGTAACGAGCAGTACTTC
cdr3_aa: CAIIISGSNEQYF

v_call: TRBV19
d_call: .
clone_size: .
j_call: TRBJ2-7
cdr3_nt: TGTGCCAGTAGTCCTGAAACCCCGGGACTCCGCTCCTACGAGCAGTACTTC
cdr3_aa: CASSPETPGLRSYEQYF

v_call: TRBV5-1
d_call: .
clone_size: .
j_call: TRBJ1-2
cdr3_nt: TGCGCCAGCAGCCCAACAGCCTATGGCTACACCTTC
cdr3_aa: CASSPTAYGYTF

v_call: TRBV27
d_call: TRBD1
clone_size: .
j_call: TRBJ1-5
cdr3_nt: TGTGCCAGCAGTTCGGACAGGGGGGGACCTGGGAATCAGCCCCAGCATTTT
cdr3_aa: CASSSDRGGPGNQPQHF

v_call: TRBV6-1
d_call: TRBD2
clone_size: .
j_call: TRBJ2-7
cdr3_nt: TGTGCCAGCAGTGAGTCGGTCCGGGGGGACGAGCAGTACTTC
cdr3_aa: CASSESVRGDEQYF

v_call: TRBV5-1
d_call: TRBD2
clone_size: .
j_call: TRBJ2-1
cdr3_nt: TGCGCCAGCAGCTTGGGCTCTAGCGGGGGGAGTAGTGAGCAGTTCTTC
cdr3_aa: CASSLGSSGGSSEQFF

v_call: TRBV10-3
d_call: TRBD1
clone_size: .
j_call: TRBJ1-2
cdr3_nt: TGTGCCATCAGTAACCGGGACAGGGGAGGCTACACCTTC
cdr3_aa: CAISNRDRGGYTF

v_call: TRBV11-3
d_call: TRBD1
clone_size: .
j_call: TRBJ1-1
cdr3_nt: TGTGCCAGCAGCGAACGAACAGGGGGCGCTGAAGCTTTCTTT
cdr3_aa: CASSERTGGAEAFF

v_call: TRBV18
d_call: .
clone_size: .
j_call: TRBJ2-2
cdr3_nt: TGTGCCAGCTCAGAGAGACAAAACACCGGGGAGCTGTTTTTT
cdr3_aa: CASSERQNTGELFF

v_call: TRBV18
d_call: TRBD1
clone_size: once
j_call: TRBJ1-5
cdr3_nt: TGTGCCAGCTCACGGACAGGGTATGATCAGCCCCAGCATTTT
cdr3_aa: CASSRTGYDQPQHF

v_call: TRBV4-3
d_call: TRBD2
clone_size: .
j_call: TRBJ2-3
cdr3_nt: TGCGCCAGCAGCCAAGATAGCGGGACTAGCACAGATACGCAGTATTTT
cdr3_aa: CASSQDSGTSTDTQYF

v_call: TRBV11-2
d_call: TRBD1
clone_size: .
j_call: TRBJ1-1
cdr3_nt: TGTGCCAGCAGCTTACTCGGACAGGGTTTTAGAACTGAAGCTTTCTTT
cdr3_aa: CASSLLGQGFRTEAFF

v_call: TRBV24-1
d_call: .
clone_size: few
j_call: TRBJ1-6
cdr3_nt: TGTGCCACCAGTGCTGCAGGATCGAGTTCACCCCTCCACTTT
cdr3_aa: CATSAAGSSSPLHF

v_call: TRBV9
d_call: TRBD1
clone_size: .
j_call: TRBJ2-7
cdr3_nt: TGTGCCAGCAGCGTAGATGGGACAGGGAAAGACGAGCAGTACTTC
cdr3_aa: CASSVDGTGKDEQYF

v_call: TRBV25-1
d_call: .
clone_size: once
j_call: TRBJ1-5
cdr3_nt: TGTGCCAGCAGTGAGGCGTCCCCCCGGGGAGTCCAGCATTTT
cdr3_aa: CASSEASPRGVQHF

v_call: TRBV18
d_call: .
clone_size: once
j_call: TRBJ1-4
cdr3_nt: TGTGCCAGCTCAACAATCCGAGGCGAAAAACTGTTTTTT
cdr3_aa: CASSTIRGEKLFF

v_call: TRBV7-8
d_call: .
clone_size: .
j_call: TRBJ1-1
cdr3_nt: TGTGCCAGCAGCTTATTACAGAACACTGAAGCTTTCTTT
cdr3_aa: CASSLLQNTEAFF

v_call: TRBV6-2/TRBV6-3
d_call: .
clone_size: .
j_call: TRBJ2-7
cdr3_nt: TGTGCCAGCAGTTACGGCCCGGGACTTAAAACCCCCGAGCAGTACTTC
cdr3_aa: CASSYGPGLKTPEQYF

v_call: TRBV10-3
d_call: TRBD2
clone_size: few
j_call: TRBJ2-2
cdr3_nt: TGTGCCATCAGTGAGGTAGCGGGAGTAACCACCGGGGAGCTGTTTTTT
cdr3_aa: CAISEVAGVTTGELFF

v_call: TRBV4-3
d_call: .
clone_size: .
j_call: TRBJ1-3
cdr3_nt: TGCGCCAGCAGCCAAGCACAGGGATCTGGAAACACCATATATTTT
cdr3_aa: CASSQAQGSGNTIYF